The rows below give T cell receptor beta chains drawn from one sample of a study of blood T cell repertoires in COVID-19. Generated by immunoSEQ multiplex PCR, the TCRdb table keeps only in-frame clones and is missing some. Here the sample spans about 39,000 clones, roughly 80% being singletons. The source material was peripheral blood. These receptors were taken from a man in his sixties in a cohort sampled during active COVID-19. Each CDR3 is given with its conserved first and last residue. A D gene is named only where the DNA matches it firmly. Not every row has a clone size; where given, it reads once, few, many or a size class.

16	TRBV6-6	-	-	TRBJ2-2	CASSRYSETNTGELFF	TGTGCCAGCAGCAGATATAGCGAAACGAACACCGGGGAGCTGTTTTTT
17	TRBV24-1	TRBD2	-	TRBJ2-5	CATSDFGTRIVKETQYF	TGTGCCACCAGTGATTTCGGGACTAGGATAGTGAAAGAGACCCAGTACTTC
17	TRBV24-1	TRBD1	-	TRBJ2-7	CATSDPPDREPSNEQYF	TGTGCCACCAGTGATCCGCCGGACAGGGAGCCCTCCAACGAGCAGTACTTC
13	TRBV18	-	-	TRBJ2-3	CASSGGNSDTQYF	TGTGCCAGCTCAGGCGGGAACTCAGATACGCAGTATTTT
13	TRBV7-7	-	-	TRBJ2-2	CASSGGWAGELFF	TGTGCCAGCAGCGGAGGCTGGGCCGGGGAGCTGTTTTTT
17	TRBV6-2/TRBV6-3	TRBD1	few	TRBJ2-6	CASTPQGALSGANVLTF	TGTGCCAGCACCCCCCAGGGGGCGCTATCTGGGGCCAACGTCCTGACTTTC
16	TRBV27	-	-	TRBJ2-1	CASSSAQGRFYNEQFF	TGTGCCAGCAGTTCGGCTCAGGGGCGCTTCTACAATGAGCAGTTCTTC
14	TRBV27	-	-	TRBJ2-2	CASSLTRLTGELFF	TGTGCCAGCAGTTTAACTAGGTTGACCGGGGAGCTGTTTTTT
15	TRBV6-1	TRBD1	-	TRBJ2-1	CASSESWTGIGKQFF	TGTGCCAGCAGTGAGTCCTGGACAGGAATAGGGAAACAGTTCTTC
14	TRBV6-5	-	-	TRBJ1-5	CATRRTASNQPQHF	TGTGCCACCCGACGAACAGCTAGCAATCAGCCCCAGCATTTT
14	TRBV18	-	-	TRBJ1-6	CASSPAALNSPLHF	TGTGCCAGCTCACCGGCGGCCCTTAATTCACCCCTCCACTTT
12	TRBV25-1	-	-	TRBJ2-7	CASEDITYEQYF	TGTGCCAGCGAGGATATCACCTACGAGCAGTACTTC
12	TRBV11-2	-	-	TRBJ2-7	CATGGQVYEQYF	TGTGCCACCGGCGGGCAGGTGTACGAGCAGTACTTC
15	TRBV7-9	TRBD1	-	TRBJ1-2	CASTAAGQGYYGYTF	TGTGCCAGCACTGCAGCGGGACAGGGGTACTATGGCTACACCTTC
12	TRBV9	-	-	TRBJ2-3	CASSEVEDTQYF	TGTGCCAGCAGCGAAGTGGAGGATACGCAGTATTTT
16	TRBV10-1	TRBD1	-	TRBJ1-1	CASSSGTGSVNTEAFF	TGCGCCAGCAGTTCCGGGACAGGATCGGTGAACACTGAAGCTTTCTTT
13	TRBV2	-	few	TRBJ1-5	CASARELNQPQHF	TGTGCCAGCGCGCGGGAGCTTAATCAGCCCCAGCATTTT
19	TRBV27	-	-	TRBJ1-2	CASSPDPHGMESANYGYTF	TGTGCCAGCAGTCCCGACCCTCACGGCATGGAGAGCGCTAACTATGGCTACACCTTC
14	TRBV28	-	few	TRBJ1-2	CASSTVARTGGYTF	TGTGCCAGCAGCACGGTCGCACGCACCGGGGGCTACACCTTC
14	TRBV24-1	-	-	TRBJ2-1	CATSLSPSYNEQFF	TGTGCCACCAGTCTCTCCCCCTCCTACAATGAGCAGTTCTTC
19	TRBV3-1/TRBV3-2	TRBD1	-	TRBJ2-3	CASSQDGFLTGANTDTQYF	TGTGCCAGCAGCCAAGATGGGTTTCTGACAGGGGCCAACACAGATACGCAGTATTTT
16	TRBV27	TRBD1	-	TRBJ1-5	CASSLSRTGGNQPQHF	TGTGCCAGCAGTTTATCGAGGACAGGGGGCAATCAGCCCCAGCATTTT
15	TRBV4-3	-	once	TRBJ1-2	CASSQEYPGNYGYTF	TGCGCCAGCAGCCAAGAATACCCAGGGAACTATGGCTACACCTTC
13	TRBV2	-	-	TRBJ2-5	CASIREPQETQYF	TGTGCCAGCATCAGGGAACCCCAAGAGACCCAGTACTTC
17	TRBV7-2	-	few	TRBJ1-5	CASSPLGSGISNQPQHF	TGTGCCAGCAGCCCGCTGGGTTCGGGGATAAGCAATCAGCCCCAGCATTTT
15	TRBV11-3	-	-	TRBJ1-4	CASSPSPRGEEKLFF	TGTGCCAGCAGCCCTTCCCCCAGGGGCGAAGAAAAACTGTTTTTT
18	TRBV6-1	TRBD2	-	TRBJ2-5	CASSEALAGAAVGETQYF	TGTGCCAGCAGTGAAGCTTTGGCGGGAGCGGCCGTGGGGGAGACCCAGTACTTC
16	TRBV6-5	TRBD1	-	TRBJ2-3	CASSYQRTGGPDTQYF	TGTGCCAGCAGTTACCAGCGCACAGGGGGCCCAGATACGCAGTATTTT
15	TRBV6-5	-	-	TRBJ2-2	CASSWGLEVTGELFF	TGTGCCAGCAGCTGGGGACTGGAAGTCACCGGGGAGCTGTTTTTT
14	TRBV6-5	TRBD2	-	TRBJ2-2	CASRNSGGTGELFF	TGTGCCAGCAGAAATAGCGGGGGCACCGGGGAGCTGTTTTTT
17	TRBV12-5	-	once	TRBJ2-5	CASGLALDGGGKETQYF	TGTGCTAGTGGTTTGGCCCTAGACGGTGGGGGGAAAGAGACCCAGTACTTC
16	TRBV7-2	-	-	TRBJ1-6	CASSLVGGPGDSPLHF	TGTGCCAGCAGCTTAGTGGGGGGTCCTGGCGATTCACCCCTCCACTTT
20	TRBV4-3	TRBD2	-	TRBJ2-1	CASSPRALAGGPPVADEQFF	TGCGCCAGCAGCCCAAGAGCACTAGCGGGGGGGCCCCCCGTGGCGGATGAGCAGTTCTTC
13	TRBV19	-	-	TRBJ1-6	CASRDRGNSPLHF	TGTGCCAGCCGAGACAGAGGTAATTCACCCCTCCACTTT
16	TRBV27	TRBD2	-	TRBJ2-5	CASSSLAGEGRETQYF	TGTGCCAGCAGTTCCCTAGCGGGCGAGGGTCGAGAGACCCAGTACTTC
16	TRBV5-1	TRBD1	-	TRBJ1-6	CASSWTGGGYNSPLHF	TGCGCCAGCAGCTGGACAGGGGGCGGGTATAATTCACCCCTCCACTTT
16	TRBV18	-	-	TRBJ1-2	CASSPNLDTFNYGYTF	TGTGCCAGCTCACCCAACCTGGACACATTTAACTATGGCTACACCTTC
16	TRBV5-8	-	-	TRBJ2-1	CASSPTRPLPYNEQFF	TGTGCCAGCAGCCCCACTAGGCCCCTGCCCTACAATGAGCAGTTCTTC
16	TRBV19	-	-	TRBJ1-6	CASSMVRGKANSPLHF	TGTGCCAGTAGTATGGTGAGGGGGAAGGCGAATTCACCCCTCCACTTT
14	TRBV14	-	-	TRBJ1-1	CASSQARGGTEAFF	TGTGCCAGCAGCCAAGCAAGGGGAGGGACTGAAGCTTTCTTT
15	TRBV7-9	TRBD2	-	TRBJ2-1	CASSRPGLAYNEQFF	TGTGCCAGCAGCCGACCGGGACTAGCATACAATGAGCAGTTCTTC
12	TRBV28	TRBD1	few	TRBJ2-7	CASGTGNYEQYF	TGTGCCAGCGGGACAGGGAACTACGAGCAGTACTTC
14	TRBV29-1	-	-	TRBJ1-3	CSVESGVSGNTIYF	TGCAGCGTTGAATCGGGGGTCTCTGGAAACACCATATATTTT
15	TRBV27	TRBD2	-	TRBJ2-1	CASSLSAGGRNEQFF	TGTGCCAGCAGTTTGAGTGCGGGAGGGCGCAATGAGCAGTTCTTC
15	TRBV15	-	-	TRBJ1-5	CATSRDYSGGQPQHF	TGTGCCACCAGCAGAGATTATTCAGGAGGACAGCCCCAGCATTTT
15	TRBV18	-	-	TRBJ2-3	CASSLMSPRTDTQYF	TGTGCCAGCTCACTCATGTCTCCGAGGACAGATACGCAGTATTTT
15	TRBV5-1	TRBD1	-	TRBJ2-1	CASRPGGLTNNEQFF	TGCGCCAGCAGGCCAGGGGGCCTTACAAACAATGAGCAGTTCTTC
14	TRBV24-1	-	-	TRBJ1-6	CATRQGHGGSPLHF	TGTGCCACCAGGCAGGGGCACGGGGGGTCACCCCTCCACTTT